This is a list of T cell receptor beta chains from one sample in a study of control samples from healthy donors and cancer patients. Assay used: immunoSEQ multiplex PCR; TCRdb lists only in-frame clones, some missing. The sample lists under 70,000 clones, approximately 90% occurring once. The sample comprised PBMCs. The receptors come from a woman aged 45 to 65 with colorectal cancer. The conserved cysteine and the conserved F or W are not part of the CDR3 here. Only part of the rows carry a size: once, few, many, or a class if the clone is expanded.

size	V	J	CDR3
.	TRBV21-1	TRBJ2-4	ASSSAGLAAKNIQY
.	TRBV28	TRBJ2-7	ASSLGSSYEQY
.	TRBV5-1	TRBJ2-1	ASSAGTSGHNEQF
.	TRBV6-2/TRBV6-3	TRBJ1-2	ASSYSGGGPYGYT
once	TRBV5-1	TRBJ1-6	ASSLKEARGAGANSPLH
.	TRBV6-5	TRBJ1-2	ASCRDPRTAYGYT
.	TRBV30	TRBJ1-3	AWSSTVGISGNTIY
.	TRBV11-2	TRBJ1-2	ASSQIRYGYT
.	TRBV10-3	TRBJ2-2	ASRKSLGQDTGELF
.	TRBV19	TRBJ2-3	ASSSTRITDTQY
.	TRBV30	TRBJ1-1	AWRRLTEAF
.	TRBV28	TRBJ1-2	ASGATGNYGYT
medium-sized	TRBV5-8	TRBJ1-1	ASSSDRVPGTEAF
.	TRBV12-5	TRBJ2-7	ASGLVLDRGSSYEQY
.	TRBV29-1	TRBJ2-7	SVVRGDRGMYEQY
.	TRBV7-9	TRBJ1-2	ASSPDSDYGYT
.	TRBV5-6	TRBJ2-6	ASSPVGSGGSGANVLT
.	TRBV21-1	TRBJ2-1	ASGRKQTEGAYEQF
.	TRBV7-2	TRBJ2-5	ASTLFGGHETQY
.	TRBV2	TRBJ2-5	ASSDVRETQY
.	TRBV30	TRBJ2-5	AWSGGAAETQY
.	TRBV3-1/TRBV3-2	TRBJ2-5	ASSQDVARASRSLETQY